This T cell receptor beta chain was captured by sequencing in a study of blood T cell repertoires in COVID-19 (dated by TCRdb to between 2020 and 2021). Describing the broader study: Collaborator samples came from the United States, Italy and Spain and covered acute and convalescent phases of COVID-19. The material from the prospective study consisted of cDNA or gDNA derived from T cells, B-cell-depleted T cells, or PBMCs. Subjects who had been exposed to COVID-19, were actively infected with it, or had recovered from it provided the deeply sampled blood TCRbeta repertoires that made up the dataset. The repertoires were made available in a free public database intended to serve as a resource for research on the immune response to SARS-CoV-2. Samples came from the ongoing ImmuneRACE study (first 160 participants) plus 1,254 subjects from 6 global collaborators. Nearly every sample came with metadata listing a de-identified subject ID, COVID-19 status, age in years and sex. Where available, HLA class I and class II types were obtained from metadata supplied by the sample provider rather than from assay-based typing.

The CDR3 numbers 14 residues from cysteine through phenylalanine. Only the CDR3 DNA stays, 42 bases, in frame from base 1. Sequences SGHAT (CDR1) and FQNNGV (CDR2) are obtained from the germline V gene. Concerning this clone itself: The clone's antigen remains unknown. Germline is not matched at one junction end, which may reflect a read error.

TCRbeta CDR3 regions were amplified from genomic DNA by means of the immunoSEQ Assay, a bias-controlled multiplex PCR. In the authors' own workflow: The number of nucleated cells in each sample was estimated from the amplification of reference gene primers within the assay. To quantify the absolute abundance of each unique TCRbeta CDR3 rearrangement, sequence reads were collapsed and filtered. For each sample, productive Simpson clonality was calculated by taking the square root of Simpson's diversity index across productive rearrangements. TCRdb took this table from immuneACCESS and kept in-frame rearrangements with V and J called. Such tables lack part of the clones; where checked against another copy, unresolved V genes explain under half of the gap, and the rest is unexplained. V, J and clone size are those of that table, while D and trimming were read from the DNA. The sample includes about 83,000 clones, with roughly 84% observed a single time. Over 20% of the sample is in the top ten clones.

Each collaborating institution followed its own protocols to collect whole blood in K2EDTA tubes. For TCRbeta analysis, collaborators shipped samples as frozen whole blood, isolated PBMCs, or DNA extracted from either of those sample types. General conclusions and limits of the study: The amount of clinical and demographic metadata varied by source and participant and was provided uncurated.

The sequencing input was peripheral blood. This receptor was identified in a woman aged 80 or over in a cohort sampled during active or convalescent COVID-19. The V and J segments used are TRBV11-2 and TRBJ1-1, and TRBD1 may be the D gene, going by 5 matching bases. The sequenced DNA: TGTGCCAGCAGCTTTGGGGGAGGGGACTTTTCTATACTCTTT. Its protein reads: CASSFGGGDFSILF.